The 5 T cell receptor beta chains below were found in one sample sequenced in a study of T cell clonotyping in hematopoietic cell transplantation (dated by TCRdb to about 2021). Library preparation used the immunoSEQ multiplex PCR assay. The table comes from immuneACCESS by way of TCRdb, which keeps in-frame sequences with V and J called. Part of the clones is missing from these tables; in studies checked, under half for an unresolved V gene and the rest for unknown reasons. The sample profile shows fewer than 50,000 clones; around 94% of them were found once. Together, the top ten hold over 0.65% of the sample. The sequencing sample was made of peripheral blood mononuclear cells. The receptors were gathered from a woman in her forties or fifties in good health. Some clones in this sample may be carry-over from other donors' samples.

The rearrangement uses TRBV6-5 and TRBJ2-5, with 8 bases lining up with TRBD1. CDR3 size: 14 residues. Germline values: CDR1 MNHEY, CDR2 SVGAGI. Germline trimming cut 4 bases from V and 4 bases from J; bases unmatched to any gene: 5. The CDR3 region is CASSFPDRGETQYF. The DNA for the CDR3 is TGTGCCAGCAGTTTTCCCGACAGGGGAGAGACCCAGTACTTC.

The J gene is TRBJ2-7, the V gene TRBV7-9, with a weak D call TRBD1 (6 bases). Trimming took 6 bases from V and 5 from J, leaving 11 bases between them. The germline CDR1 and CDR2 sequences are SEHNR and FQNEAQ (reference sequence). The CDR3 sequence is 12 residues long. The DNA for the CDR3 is TGTGCCAGCAGGAGGGACACGAACGAGCAGTACTTC. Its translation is CASRRDTNEQYF.

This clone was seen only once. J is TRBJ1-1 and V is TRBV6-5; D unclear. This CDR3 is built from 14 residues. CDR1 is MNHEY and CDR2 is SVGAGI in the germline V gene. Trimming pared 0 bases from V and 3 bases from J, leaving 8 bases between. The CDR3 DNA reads TGTGCCAGCAGTTACTCAGGACCTGACACTGAAGCTTTCTTT. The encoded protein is CASSYSGPDTEAFF.

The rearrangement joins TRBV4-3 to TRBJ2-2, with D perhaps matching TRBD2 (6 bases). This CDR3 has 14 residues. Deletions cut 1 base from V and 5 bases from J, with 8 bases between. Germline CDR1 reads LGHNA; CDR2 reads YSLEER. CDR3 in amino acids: CASSQGRGTGELFF. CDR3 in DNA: TGCGCCAGCAGCCAAGGGCGGGGAACCGGGGAGCTGTTTTTT.

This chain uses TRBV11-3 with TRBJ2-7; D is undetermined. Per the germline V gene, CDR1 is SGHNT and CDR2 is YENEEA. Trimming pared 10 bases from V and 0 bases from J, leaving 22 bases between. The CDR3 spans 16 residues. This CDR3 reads CAMPLCDRMRSYEQYF. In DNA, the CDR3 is TGTGCCATGCCCCTGTGTGACCGAATGCGCTCCTACGAGCAGTACTTC.